The following is a TCR beta chain sequence with its context. Looked up from germline, CDR1 is LNHDA and CDR2 is SQIVND (reference sequence). V was cut by 2 bases and J by 0 bases, with 15 bases left in between. The CDR3 spans 17 residues. This entry comes from a study of blood T cell repertoires in COVID-19. The assay was immunoSEQ multiplex PCR, and TCRdb's table has in-frame clones only and misses some. This sample has approximately 300,000 clones; more than 90% occur once, and the top ten carry about 18%. The chain combines TRBV19 with TRBJ2-3, with D possibly TRBD1 on 5 matching bases. The TCR sequence derives from a woman aged 25 to 39 who had recovered from COVID-19. The sequenced sample consisted of PBMCs or T cells enriched from blood (not recorded which). CDR3 DNA sequence: TGTGCCAGTAGTATAATCAGACAGTCGGCTAGCACAGATACGCAGTATTTT. Its protein is CASSIIRQSASTDTQYF.